The clone carrying this TCR beta chain was observed a handful of times. Seattle participants joined during active infection and were tracked over time. This sample is drawn from a study of blood T cell repertoires in COVID-19. Across the whole study: Researchers got acute and convalescent COVID-19 samples from the United States, Italy and Spain. The cDNA or gDNA used as material had been derived from T cells, B-cell-depleted T cells, or PBMCs.

There are 14 residues in the CDR3. Germline V CDR1 and CDR2: LNHDA, SQIVND (reference sequence). Deletions cut 5 bases from V and 3 bases from J, with 11 bases between. In the authors' workflow: Amplification with reference gene primers provided the estimates of nucleated cell counts. The data were produced by immunoSEQ multiplex PCR, yet TCRdb's version contains in-frame clones alone and is incomplete. The V and J calls and clone size were taken over from that table, and D and trimming were inferred from the DNA. The data contain 200,000 to 250,000 clones, 70% to 85% of them singletons. The chain combines TRBV19 with TRBJ2-4; no clear D. The source is a woman aged 80 or over with COVID-19, enrolled during active disease. The sequenced sample was peripheral blood. The CDR3 DNA sequence: TGTGCCAGTAGTTCCCCCGGTGACAAAAACATTCAGTACTTC. Translating gives CASSSPGDKNIQYF. The entire variable domain, with the rest obtained from reference TRBV19 and TRBJ2-4, is as follows: DGGITQSPKYLFRKEGQNVTLSCEQNLNHDAMYWYRQDPGQGLRLIYYSQIVNDFQKGDIAEGYSVSREKKESFPLTVTSAQKNPTAFYLCASSSPGDKNIQYFGAGTRLSVL.